This T cell receptor beta chain was profiled in a study of T cells after yellow fever vaccination (dated 2019 in TCRdb). Regarding the complete study: The SMART-Seq v4 Ultra Low Input RNA kit was used to prepare libraries from fractions with low cell numbers. Bulk TCR alpha and beta repertoires were sequenced longitudinally to track T-cell clones before and after primary and booster YFV17D yellow fever vaccination. Blood was drawn at multiple timepoints before and after primary and secondary immunization, with bulk PBMC replicates and cell subsets isolated. Two healthy male donors, one aged 18 to 30 and one aged 30 to 40 years, made up the cohort.

In the paper's terms, the treatment or condition label means: live attenuated yellow fever vaccine strain. A standard Ficoll-Paque protocol was used to isolate PBMCs from peripheral blood. CD4 and CD8 T-cell fractions were isolated with Dynabeads CD4 and CD8 positive selection kits. RNA was extracted with TriZol from bulk PBMCs, CD4 and CD8 fractions, and dextramer-positive and dextramer-negative fractions. TCR cDNA was made using 5'RACE template switching, a step that added a universal primer site and unique molecular identifiers. Priming for cDNA synthesis came from both the TCR alpha and TCR beta constant segments. Library amplification used two PCR steps, and the second PCR step added sample barcodes and sequencing adapters. Libraries were sequenced on Illumina HiSeq 2500 (2x100 bp) or NovaSeq (2x150 bp). In the source study's methods: MIGEC handled demultiplexing of reads and collapsing into UMI consensus sequences, while MiXCR performed V(D)J alignment. Vaccine-responding clonotypes were identified with edgeR using replicate PBMC samples, with FDR below 0.01 and a log2 fold change above 5 up to day 15 being required. Each bulk clonotype was labeled CD4 or CD8 based on which sequenced repertoire, CD4 or CD8, contained the clonotype at higher abundance. The raw public reads went through TCRdb reprocessing: fastp at Q25, MiXCR clone calling, in-frame beta chains kept. One record per CDR3 amino acid sequence lists the most common genes and DNA. TCRdb's processing, not the study's, gives the V and J calls here. For this sample the table gives 55,000 to 70,000 distinct CDR3 sequences, of which 5% to 8% were detected only once. Clones ranked in the top ten supply 37% of the sample.

There are a few counts of this clonotype. Its antigen remains unidentified. No base-level quality is on record; no much larger clone is a single base apart. Study-wide findings and limitations: The secondary T-cell response was weaker than the primary response but faster, peaking on day 5 instead of day 15. Most clones expanded after primary vaccination (approximately 96% of CD4 and 88% of CD8) were re-detected after the booster, suggesting that broad memory maintenance occurred. A small fraction of clonotypes showed up in both the CD4 and CD8 compartments, probably as a result of convergent recombination. Computational filtering was required because FACS-sorted repertoires could contain abundant contaminating clonotypes from the bulk population. Only a couple of donors were included in the study, so the extent to which the findings can be generalized is limited.

Sequencing was performed on CD8+ T cells sorted from PBMCs, taken approximately 47 days after the first yellow fever vaccination. The source is a man in his late teens or twenties who received the YFV17D yellow fever vaccine.

The CDR3 reads as follows: CSVEEGTITDTQYF. The bases are TGCAGCGTTGAGGAGGGGACCATCACAGATACGCAGTATTTT. The chain is encoded by TRBV29-1 joined to TRBJ2-3; TRBD2 is perhaps the D gene, given 6 matching bases. From the cysteine through the phenylalanine, the CDR3 covers 14 amino acids. The retained sequence is limited to the CDR3, 42 bases, with the frame set at the first base. V lost 3 bases and J lost 2 bases; the stretch between them is 12 bases long. Sequences SQVTM (CDR1) and ANQGSEA (CDR2) are obtained from the germline V gene.